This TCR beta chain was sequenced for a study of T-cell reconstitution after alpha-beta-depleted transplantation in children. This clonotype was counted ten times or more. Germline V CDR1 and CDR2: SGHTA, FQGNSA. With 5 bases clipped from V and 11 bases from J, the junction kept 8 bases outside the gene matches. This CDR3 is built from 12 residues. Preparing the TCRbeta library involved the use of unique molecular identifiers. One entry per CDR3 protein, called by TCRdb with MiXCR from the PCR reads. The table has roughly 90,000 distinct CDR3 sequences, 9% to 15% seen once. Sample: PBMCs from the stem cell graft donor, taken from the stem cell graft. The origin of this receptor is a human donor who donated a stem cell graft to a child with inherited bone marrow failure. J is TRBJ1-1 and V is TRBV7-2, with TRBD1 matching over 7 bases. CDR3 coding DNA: TGTGCCAGCAGCAGACAGGGAATATGGGCTTTCTTT. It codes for CASSRQGIWAFF.